This TCR beta chain originates from a study of blood T cell repertoires in COVID-19. Profiling relied on immunoSEQ multiplex PCR, and the TCRdb table lists in-frame clones only, not all of them. Of 150,000 to 200,000 clones in the sample, about nine tenths were seen once. This CDR3 has 16 amino acids. Germline V gives CDR1 SGHVS, CDR2 FQNEAQ. V gave up 3 bases and J gave up 0 bases, with 12 bases separating them. The genes are TRBV7-8 and TRBJ2-1, with D possibly matching TRBD2 (5 bases). Source material: peripheral blood. This TCR was recovered from a woman aged 60-75 years with COVID-19, enrolled during active disease. As DNA, the CDR3 is TGTGCCAGCAGCTTGAGGGAGCGGAGCTCCTACAATGAGCAGTTCTTC. The encoded protein is CASSLRERSSYNEQFF.